This entry describes one T cell receptor (beta chain). Per the authors' pipeline: Amplification with reference gene primers provided the estimates of nucleated cell counts. TCRdb's copy holds only in-frame clones and misses some; the assay was immunoSEQ multiplex PCR. D and trimming were read from the DNA, whereas the V and J calls and clone size are those reported in that table. Of around 19,000 clones in the sample, about nine tenths are singletons; the top ten hold roughly 7.3%. The entry originates in a study of blood T cell repertoires in COVID-19. In the study overall: The United States, Italy and Spain supplied acute and convalescent COVID-19 samples. T cells, B-cell-depleted T cells, or PBMCs supplied cDNA or gDNA.

The V and J ends lost 4 bases and 3 bases, in that order; junction bases with no gene match: 9. Germline CDR1 reads SGHRS; CDR2 reads YFSETQ. CDR3 length equals 16 residues. V usage is TRBV5-1 and J usage is TRBJ2-5, with TRBD2 identical over 10 bases. Sequencing was carried out using peripheral blood. The receptor was derived from a man in his sixties or seventies with active COVID-19. CDR3 DNA sequence: TGCGCCAGCAGCCTCGGGGCTAGCGGGGGAGAAGAGACCCAGTACTTC. Translated: CASSLGASGGEETQYF. The full variable domain, rest sourced from reference TRBV5-1 and TRBJ2-5, is KAGVTQTPRYLIKTRGQQVTLSCSPISGHRSVSWYQQTPGQGLQFLFEYFSETQRNKGNFPGRFSGRQFSNSRSEMNVSTLELGDSALYLCASSLGASGGEETQYFGPGTRLLVL.